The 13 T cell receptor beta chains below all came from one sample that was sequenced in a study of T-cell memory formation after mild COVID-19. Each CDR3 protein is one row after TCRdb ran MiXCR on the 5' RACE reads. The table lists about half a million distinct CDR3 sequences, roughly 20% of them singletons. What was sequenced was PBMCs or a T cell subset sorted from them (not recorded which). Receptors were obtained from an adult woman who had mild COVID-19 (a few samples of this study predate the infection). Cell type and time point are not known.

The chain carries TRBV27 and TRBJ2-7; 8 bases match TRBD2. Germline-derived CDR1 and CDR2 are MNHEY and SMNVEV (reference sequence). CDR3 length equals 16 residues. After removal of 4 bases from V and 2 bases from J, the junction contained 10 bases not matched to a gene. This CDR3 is CASSSQLTSATYEQYF. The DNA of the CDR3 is TGTGCCAGCAGTTCCCAATTGACTAGCGCAACCTACGAGCAGTACTTC.

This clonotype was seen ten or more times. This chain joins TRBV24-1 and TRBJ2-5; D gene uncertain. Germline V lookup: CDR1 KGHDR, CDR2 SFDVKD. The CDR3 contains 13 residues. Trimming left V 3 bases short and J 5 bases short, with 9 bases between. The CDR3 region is CATSDPTSETQYF. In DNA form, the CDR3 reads TGTGCCACCAGTGATCCAACCTCGGAGACCCAGTACTTC.

The CDR3 bases are TGTGCCAGCAGCCAAGCCTATAACAATGAGCAGTTCTTC. The encoded protein is CASSQAYNNEQFF. V usage is TRBV4-2 and J usage is TRBJ2-1; no clear D gene. This CDR3 is built from 13 residues. V was shortened by 1 base and J by 5 bases, with 6 bases between the two germline ends. Germline CDR1 LGHNA, CDR2 YNFKEQ.

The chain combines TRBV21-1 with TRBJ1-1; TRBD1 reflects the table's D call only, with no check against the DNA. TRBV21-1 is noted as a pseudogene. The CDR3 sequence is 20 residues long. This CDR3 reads CASSKAWGRRIQGPHTEAFF. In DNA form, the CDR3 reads TGTGCCAGCAGCAAAGCGTGGGGCCGACGTATACAGGGACCGCACACTGAAGCTTTCTTT.

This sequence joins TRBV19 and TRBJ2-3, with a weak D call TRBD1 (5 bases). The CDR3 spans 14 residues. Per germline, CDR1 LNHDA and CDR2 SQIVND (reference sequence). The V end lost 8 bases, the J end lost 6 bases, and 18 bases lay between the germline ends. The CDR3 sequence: CASLDPGQSDTQYF. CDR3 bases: TGTGCCAGTCTAGACCCAGGGCAGTCCGATACGCAGTATTTT.

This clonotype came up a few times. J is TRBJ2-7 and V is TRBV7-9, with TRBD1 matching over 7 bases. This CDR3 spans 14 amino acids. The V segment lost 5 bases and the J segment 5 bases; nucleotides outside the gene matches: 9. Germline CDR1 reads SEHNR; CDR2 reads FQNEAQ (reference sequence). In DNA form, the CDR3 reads TGTGCCAGCAGCAACTCGACAGGGAACGACGAGCAGTACTTC. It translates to CASSNSTGNDEQYF.

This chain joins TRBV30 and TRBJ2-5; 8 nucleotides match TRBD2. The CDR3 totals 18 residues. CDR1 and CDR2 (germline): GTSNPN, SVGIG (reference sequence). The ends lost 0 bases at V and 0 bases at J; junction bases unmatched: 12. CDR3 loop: CAWSVVWTGGPDQETQYF. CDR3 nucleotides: TGTGCCTGGAGTGTAGTATGGACGGGGGGGCCGGACCAAGAGACCCAGTACTTC.

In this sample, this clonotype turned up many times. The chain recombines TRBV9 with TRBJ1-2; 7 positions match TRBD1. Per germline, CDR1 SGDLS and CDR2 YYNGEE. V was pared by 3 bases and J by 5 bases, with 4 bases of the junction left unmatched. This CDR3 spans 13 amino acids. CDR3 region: CASSAGTAYGYTF. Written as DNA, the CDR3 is TGTGCCAGCAGCGCCGGGACAGCTTATGGCTACACCTTC. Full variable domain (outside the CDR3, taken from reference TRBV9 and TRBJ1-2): DSGVTQTPKHLITATGQRVTLRCSPRSGDLSVYWYQQSLDQGLQFLIQYYNGEERAKGNILERFSAQQFPDLHSELNLSSLELGDSALYFCASSAGTAYGYTFGSGTRLTVV.

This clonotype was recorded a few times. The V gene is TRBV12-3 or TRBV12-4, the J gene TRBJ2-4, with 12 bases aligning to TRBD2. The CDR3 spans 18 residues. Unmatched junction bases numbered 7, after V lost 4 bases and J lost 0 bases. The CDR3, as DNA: TGTGCCAGCAGTTCCGCCAGACTAGCGGGAGCAGCCAAAAACATTCAGTACTTC. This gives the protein CASSSARLAGAAKNIQYF.

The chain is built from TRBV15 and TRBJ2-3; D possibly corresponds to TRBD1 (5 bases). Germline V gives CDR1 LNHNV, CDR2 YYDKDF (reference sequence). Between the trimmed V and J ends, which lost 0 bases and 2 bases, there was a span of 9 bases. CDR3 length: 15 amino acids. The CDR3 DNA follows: TGTGCCACCAGCAGAGATCGACAGCCCACAGATACGCAGTATTTT. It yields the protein CATSRDRQPTDTQYF.

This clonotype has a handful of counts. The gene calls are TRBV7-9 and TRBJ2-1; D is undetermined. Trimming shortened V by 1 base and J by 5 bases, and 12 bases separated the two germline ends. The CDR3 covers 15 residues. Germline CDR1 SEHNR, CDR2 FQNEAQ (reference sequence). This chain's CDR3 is CASSLELALNNEQFF. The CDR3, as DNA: TGTGCCAGCAGCTTAGAACTCGCCTTAAACAATGAGCAGTTCTTC.

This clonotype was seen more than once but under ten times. The CDR3 loop is CATRRTGQGGYTF. In DNA form, the CDR3 reads TGTGCCACCCGAAGGACAGGGCAGGGTGGCTACACCTTC. The chain couples TRBV24-1 to TRBJ1-2; TRBD1 agrees at 8 bases. V lost 9 bases to trimming and J lost 7 bases; unmatched junction nucleotides: 9. Germline V gene lookup returns CDR1 KGHDR and CDR2 SFDVKD. The CDR3 is 13 residues long.

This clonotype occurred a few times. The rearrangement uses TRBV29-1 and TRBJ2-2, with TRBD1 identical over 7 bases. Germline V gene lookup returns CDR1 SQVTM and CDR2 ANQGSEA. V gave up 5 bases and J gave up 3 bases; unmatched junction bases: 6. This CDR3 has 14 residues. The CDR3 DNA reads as TGCAGCGTTAAACGGGACAGCTACACCGGGGAGCTGTTTTTT. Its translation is CSVKRDSYTGELFF.